The present T cell receptor beta chain was sequenced within a study of TIL therapy for anti-PD-1-resistant metastatic lung cancer. Sequencing used immunoSEQ v3. The assay was immunoSEQ multiplex PCR, and TCRdb's table has in-frame clones only and misses some. The sample has just under 60,000 clones; less than 85% are singletons. Described time point: pre-treatment sample, taken before nivolumab and TIL therapy. V shed 3 bases and J 5 bases; nucleotides not matched to a gene: 5. Germline CDR1 and CDR2: SGHKS and YYEKEE (reference sequence). This CDR3 comprises 14 residues. The TCR comes from a person between 25 and 80 years old with non-small cell lung cancer. Sequenced here: blood, sampled at baseline. The V call is TRBV5-5, the J call TRBJ2-5; 9 bases align to TRBD1. The CDR3 coding sequence is TGTGCCAGCAGCTACGGACAGGGGCTGGAGACCCAGTACTTC. Residues: CASSYGQGLETQYF.